The 20 T cell receptor beta chains reported below all come from one sample, sequenced in a study of T cells in women clearing cervical HPV infection (dated by TCRdb to about 2018). Library creation used the immunoSEQ multiplex PCR assay. TCRdb obtained this table from immuneACCESS and retained in-frame rearrangements with V and J assigned. These tables miss some clones; where compared with another copy, unresolved V genes account for less than half of the shortfall, and the remainder is unexplained. The table for this sample lists about 48,000 clones. Roughly 1.5% of the sample is in the top ten clones. Material for sequencing was blood buffy coat. The receptor source for this set is a woman between 18 and 69 years old with a cervical HPV16 infection that either progressed to CIN3+ or cleared (not recorded which).

As to this clone: The read falls 3 residues short of the CDR3 end, and the missing part is taken from the germline J gene. This chain connects TRBV18 to TRBJ2-3; D perhaps matches TRBD1 (6 bases). CDR1 and CDR2 from the germline V gene are KGHSH and LQKENI. The CDR3 totals 14 residues. With 3 bases removed from V and 5 bases from J, the gap between germline ends came to 12 bases. The chain's CDR3 is CASSPWTVGDTQYF. The covered CDR3 bases are TGTGCCAGCTCACCCTGGACAGTTGGAGATACG.

Details on this clone: The read is 3 residues too short to cover the CDR3 end, so that end is filled in from the germline J gene. This chain uses TRBV18 with TRBJ1-2, with 7 bases aligning to TRBD1. The V segment lost 6 bases and the J segment 7 bases; nucleotides outside the gene matches: 8. The CDR3 runs to 13 residues. CDR1 and CDR2 from the germline V gene are KGHSH and LQKENI. CDR3 DNA, as far as it was read: TGTGCCAGCTCGCGGGACAGTCAGGTTGGC. This sequence encodes CASSRDSQVG. The whole CDR3 protein reads CASSRDSQVGYTF.

Points on this clone: The CDR3 goes on 3 residues after the read ends, and that part is filled in from the germline J gene. The chain links TRBV4-2 to TRBJ2-5, with 10 positions matching TRBD2. V was pared by 1 base and J by 5 bases, with 13 bases of the junction left unmatched. The CDR3 contains 18 residues. Germline CDR1 and CDR2: LGHNA and YNFKEQ. CDR3: CASSQGGASGRNRETQYF. The covered CDR3 bases are TGTGCCAGCAGCCAAGGGGGGGCTAGCGGGAGAAACCGGGAGACC.

About this clone itself: The read terminates 3 residues ahead of where the CDR3 ends, so the germline J gene completes it. V and J are TRBV28 and TRBJ1-3; D ambiguous. Trimming took 7 bases from V and 4 from J, leaving 29 bases between them. Germline-derived CDR1 and CDR2 are MDHEN and SYDVKM. CDR3 length: 19 amino acids. The CDR3 region is CASTPFPPSLFRAGNTIYF. The part of the CDR3 DNA that was read is TGTGCCAGCACCCCTTTTCCCCCCTCTCTTTTTAGGGCCGGAAACACC. Full variable domain (outside the CDR3, taken from reference TRBV28 and TRBJ1-3): DVKVTQSSRYLVKRTGEKVFLECVQDMDHENMFWYRQDPGLGLRLIYFSYDVKMKEKGDIPEGYSVSREKKERFSLILESASTNQTSMYLCASTPFPPSLFRAGNTIYFGEGSWLTVV.

A note on this clone: The read stops 3 residues short of the end of the CDR3; the missing end is completed from the germline J gene. V usage is TRBV18 and J usage is TRBJ2-3, with D possibly being TRBD1 (5 bases). The CDR3 is 17 residues long. CDR1 and CDR2 (germline): KGHSH, LQKENI. The ends were cut back, 0 bases at V and 2 bases at J, with 15 bases in the middle. CDR3 protein: CASSPPNRRQFTDTQYF. The sequenced part of the CDR3 DNA is TGTGCCAGCTCACCACCTAACCGTCGACAGTTCACAGATACG.

With regard to this clone: The sequenced fragment ends 3 residues before the CDR3 boundary, so the rest is inferred from the germline J gene. The rearrangement joins TRBV30 to TRBJ2-2, with TRBD2 matching over 8 bases. There are 14 residues in the CDR3. Germline V gene lookup returns CDR1 GTSNPN and CDR2 SVGIG (reference sequence). With V trimmed by 3 bases and J by 6 bases, 6 bases remained unmatched. The sequenced CDR3 bases are TGTGCCTGGAGAATTAGCGGGATTGCCGGGGAG. Translating gives CAWRISGIAGE. The full CDR3 protein is CAWRISGIAGELFF. Supplemented by reference TRBV30 and TRBJ2-2, the full variable domain reads SQTIHQWPATLVQPVGSPLSLECTVEGTSNPNLYWYRQAAGRGLQLLFYSVGIGQISSEVPQNLSASRPQDRQFILSSKKLLLSDSGFYLCAWRISGIAGELFFGEGSRLTVL.

A remark on this clone: The CDR3 end lies 3 residues beyond the end of the read and is filled in from the germline J gene. The J gene is TRBJ1-2, the V gene TRBV12-5; TRBD1 is a possible D gene (6 bases). Germline V gene sequence: CDR1 LGHNT, CDR2 FRNRAP. V lost 4 bases and J 5 bases, leaving 20 bases between the germline ends. This CDR3 is built from 16 residues. CDR3 sequence: CASGSPRGGGVYGYTF. Incomplete CDR3 DNA: TGTGCTAGTGGTTCTCCGCGAGGGGGTGGAGTTTATGGC.

As for this clone: The CDR3 end is not reached by the read, which stops 3 residues before it; the germline J gene fills it in. The V and J genes are TRBV20-1 and TRBJ2-7, with 7 bases identical to TRBD1. CDR3 length: 13 residues. Germline V gene lookup returns CDR1 DFQATT and CDR2 SNEGSKA (reference sequence). J lost 2 bases, V lost 5 bases, and 6 bases had no gene match. Here the CDR3 reads CSAWTGDTYEQYF. The sequenced CDR3 bases are TGCAGTGCTTGGACAGGTGACACCTACGAG.

As to this clone: The read stops 3 residues short of the end of the CDR3; the missing end is completed from the germline J gene. This sequence joins TRBV5-1 and TRBJ1-1; 8 bases are a match to TRBD1. This CDR3 has 16 amino acids. After removal of 4 bases from V and 1 base from J, the junction contained 9 bases not matched to a gene. Germline CDR1 reads SGHRS; CDR2 reads YFSETQ. CDR3 sequence: CASSLFQGARNTEAFF. CDR3 DNA, as far as it was read: TGCGCCAGCAGCCTCTTTCAGGGGGCAAGGAACACTGAA.

Notes on this clone: The read gets to within 3 residues of the CDR3 end, and the germline J gene fills in the rest. This chain links TRBV6-1 with TRBJ2-7; possibly TRBD2 for D (5 bases). Trimming took 2 bases from V and 4 from J, leaving 18 bases between them. The length of the CDR3 is 16 residues. The V gene's germline CDR1 is MNHNS and CDR2 SASEGT. Here the CDR3 reads CASSETVEAFGYEQYF. The covered CDR3 bases are TGTGCCAGCAGTGAAACAGTGGAGGCATTTGGGTACGAG.

Comments on this clone: The read stops 3 residues short of the end of the CDR3; the missing end is completed from the germline J gene. This chain joins TRBV10-2 and TRBJ2-5; tentatively, D is TRBD2 (5 bases). V lost 2 bases and J lost 2, with 12 bases in between. The germline CDR1 and CDR2 sequences are WSHSY and SAAADI. The CDR3 is 15 amino acids. The covered CDR3 bases are TGCGCCAGCAGTGAGGCTGGGCTAGCACAAGAGACC. Translating it yields CASSEAGLAQET. The complete CDR3 protein is CASSEAGLAQETQYF.

Turning to this clone: The sequenced fragment ends 3 residues before the CDR3 boundary, so the rest is inferred from the germline J gene. This chain joins TRBV20-1 and TRBJ2-7; D remains unclear. This CDR3 is 15 amino acids long. V lost 0 bases and J lost 1, with 13 bases in between. The germline V gene encodes CDR1 DFQATT and CDR2 SNEGSKA (reference sequence). The CDR3 sequence is CSARDGTFISYEQYF. Partial CDR3 DNA: TGCAGTGCTAGAGATGGCACCTTTATTTCCTACGAG.

To note about this clone: Read sequence stops 3 residues before the CDR3 end, and the germline J gene provides the missing end. This chain uses TRBV27 with TRBJ2-2; TRBD1 agrees at 8 bases. CDR3 length equals 16 residues. V lost 1 base and J lost 4; bases outside the gene matches: 5. Germline assignment: CDR1 MNHEY and CDR2 SMNVEV (reference sequence). The DNA read from the CDR3 is TGTGCCAGCAGTTTATTCGGACAGGGTGGCACCGGGGAG. This gives the protein CASSLFGQGGTGE. In full, the CDR3 is CASSLFGQGGTGELFF.

Comments on this clone: The CDR3 extends 3 residues past the end of the read, so its final part is completed from the germline J gene. At the DNA level, this CDR3 is encoded by other sequences in the same sample as well. The V gene is TRBV30, the J gene TRBJ1-5, with 7 bases aligning to TRBD1. CDR3 length: 13 amino acids. Unmatched junction bases numbered 3, after V lost 2 bases and J lost 5 bases. Germline V gene lookup returns CDR1 GTSNPN and CDR2 SVGIG (reference sequence). CDR3 region: CAWSRDRDQPQHF. CDR3 DNA, as far as it was read: TGTGCCTGGAGTAGGGACAGAGATCAGCCC.

Incomplete CDR3 DNA: TGTGCCAGCAGCTTACGGGACAGGGACACCGGGGAG. Translated, it gives CASSLRDRDTGE. The complete CDR3 protein is CASSLRDRDTGELFF. V and J are TRBV7-8 and TRBJ2-2, with 9 bases identical to TRBD1. The observed sequence ends 3 residues before the CDR3 terminus, with the missing tail filled in from the germline J gene. This CDR3 comprises 15 residues. The V gene end was trimmed by 2 bases and the J gene end by 3 bases; junction bases not matched to a gene: 1. The V gene's germline CDR1 is SGHVS and CDR2 FQNEAQ.

As concerns this clone: The CDR3 end falls 3 residues outside the read, so it is completed with the germline J gene. V is TRBV12-3 or TRBV12-4 and J is TRBJ1-5; D is possibly TRBD1 (6 bases). This CDR3 spans 14 amino acids. Trimming pared 3 bases from V and 6 bases from J, leaving 12 bases between. The CDR3 is CASSFSQGGQPQHF. The CDR3 DNA, read in part, is TGTGCCAGCAGTTTTTCACAGGGAGGTCAGCCC.

For this clone: The CDR3 goes on 3 residues after the read ends, and that part is filled in from the germline J gene. The rearrangement uses TRBV7-2 and TRBJ1-6; D might be TRBD1 (6 bases). V lost 4 bases and J lost 9, with 10 bases in between. Germline lookup yields CDR1 SGHTA and CDR2 FQGNSA. The CDR3 is 13 amino acids. The sequenced CDR3 bases are TGTGCCAGCAGCTCGGCGGACAGTTCACCC. Translated, it gives CASSSADSSP. The whole CDR3 sequence reads CASSSADSSPLHF.

Of note for this clone: The CDR3 end is not reached by the read, which stops 3 residues before it; the germline J gene fills it in. V is TRBV5-6 and J is TRBJ2-7; a possible D gene is TRBD1 (6 bases). This CDR3 has 12 residues. Germline V lookup: CDR1 SGHDT, CDR2 YYEEEE. V lost 7 bases and J lost 4, with 12 bases in between. CDR3 region: CASGGQRYEQYF. CDR3 DNA (partial): TGTGCCAGCGGCGGACAGCGGTACGAG.

The covered CDR3 bases are TGTGCCAGCAGCTTAGAGCCACCCGGGGAG. This encodes CASSLEPPGE. The complete CDR3 reads CASSLEPPGELFF. V and J are TRBV7-6 and TRBJ2-2; no firm D call. The CDR3 extends 3 residues past the end of the read, so its final part is completed from the germline J gene. CDR3 size: 13 residues. V lost 1 base and J lost 6, with 6 bases in between. In germline, CDR1 is SGHVS, CDR2 FNYEAQ.

As to this clone: The read stops 3 residues short of the end of the CDR3; the missing end is completed from the germline J gene. The rearrangement links TRBV7-9 to TRBJ1-5; D uncertain. V lost 5 bases and J 6 bases, leaving 8 bases between the germline ends. This CDR3 region has 12 residues. Germline assignment: CDR1 SEHNR and CDR2 FQNEAQ (reference sequence). Incomplete CDR3 DNA: TGTGCCAGCAGCCAGGTGGGTCAGCCC. Translating gives CASSQVGQP. The entire CDR3 protein reads CASSQVGQPQHF.